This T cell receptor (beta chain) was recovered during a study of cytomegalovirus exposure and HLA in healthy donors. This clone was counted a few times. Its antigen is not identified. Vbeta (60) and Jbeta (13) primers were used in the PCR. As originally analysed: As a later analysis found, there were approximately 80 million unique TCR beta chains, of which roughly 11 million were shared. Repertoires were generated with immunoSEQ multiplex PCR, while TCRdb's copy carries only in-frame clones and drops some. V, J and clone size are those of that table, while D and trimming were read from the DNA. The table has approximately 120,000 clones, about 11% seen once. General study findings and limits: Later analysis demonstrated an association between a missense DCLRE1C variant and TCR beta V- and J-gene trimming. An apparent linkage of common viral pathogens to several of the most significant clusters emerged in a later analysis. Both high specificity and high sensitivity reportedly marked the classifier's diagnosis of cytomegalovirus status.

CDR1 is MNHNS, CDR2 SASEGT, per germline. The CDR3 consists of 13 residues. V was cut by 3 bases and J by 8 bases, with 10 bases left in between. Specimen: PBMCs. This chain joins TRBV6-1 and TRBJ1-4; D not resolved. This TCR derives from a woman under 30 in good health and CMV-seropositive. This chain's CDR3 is CASSESTDEKLFF. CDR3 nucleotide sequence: TGTGCCAGCAGTGAGTCCACAGACGAAAAACTGTTTTTT.